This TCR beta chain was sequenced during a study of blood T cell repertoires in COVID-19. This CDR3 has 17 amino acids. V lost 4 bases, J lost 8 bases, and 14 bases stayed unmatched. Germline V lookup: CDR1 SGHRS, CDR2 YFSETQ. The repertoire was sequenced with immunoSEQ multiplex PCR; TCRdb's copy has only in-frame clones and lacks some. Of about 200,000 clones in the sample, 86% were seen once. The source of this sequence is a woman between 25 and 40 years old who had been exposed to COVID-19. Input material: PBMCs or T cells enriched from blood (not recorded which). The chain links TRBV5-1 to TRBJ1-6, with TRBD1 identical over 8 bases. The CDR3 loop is CASSDPQGVSAHSPLHF. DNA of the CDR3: TGCGCCAGCAGCGATCCACAGGGGGTGTCCGCGCATTCACCCCTCCACTTT.